This TCR beta chain is drawn from a study of tumor-infiltrating lymphocytes in localized non-small cell lung cancer. Study as a whole: Several tumor histologies, both smoking statuses, and some post-neoadjuvant chemotherapy samples were included.

Sequencing was performed with immunoSEQ multiplex PCR; in TCRdb, only in-frame clones are kept and a portion is missing. The sample comprises more than 8,500 clones, 60% to 80% of which are singletons, and under 20% rests with the top ten. Germline CDR1 is SGHTA and CDR2 is FQGNSA. The CDR3 has 15 amino acids. The V and J ends lost 1 base and 3 bases respectively, with 10 bases between them. The rearrangement uses TRBV7-2 and TRBJ2-1, with D uncertain. Sequenced: uninvolved lung tissue not adjacent to the tumor. This sequence originates from a human donor with non-small cell lung cancer. CDR3 residues: CASSLDPASYNEQFF. DNA for the CDR3: TGTGCCAGCAGCTTAGATCCAGCAAGCTACAATGAGCAGTTCTTC.